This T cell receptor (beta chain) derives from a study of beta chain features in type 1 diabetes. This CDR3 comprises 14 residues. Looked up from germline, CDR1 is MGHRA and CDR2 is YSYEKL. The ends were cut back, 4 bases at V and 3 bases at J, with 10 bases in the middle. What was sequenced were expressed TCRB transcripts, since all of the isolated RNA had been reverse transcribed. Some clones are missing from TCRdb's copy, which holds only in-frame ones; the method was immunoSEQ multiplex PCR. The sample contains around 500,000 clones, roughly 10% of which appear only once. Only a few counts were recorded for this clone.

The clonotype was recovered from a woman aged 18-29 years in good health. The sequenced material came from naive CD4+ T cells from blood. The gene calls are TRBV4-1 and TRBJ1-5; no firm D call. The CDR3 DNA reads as TGCGCCAGCAGCCTCTCGGGGAACAATCAGCCCCAGCATTTT. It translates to CASSLSGNNQPQHF.